This T cell receptor beta chain came from a study of brain T cells in children with intractable seizures. With respect to this clone: Its antigen is unidentified.

The V and J ends lost 3 bases and 5 bases, in that order; junction bases with no gene match: 5. The V gene's germline CDR1 is KGHSH and CDR2 LQKENI. The CDR3 spans 14 residues. The sequenced cases were selected for having the highest brain T cell transcript signatures. Pre-surgery treatment included at least one anti-epileptic drug. Method: immunoSEQ multiplex PCR; TCRdb's copy keeps in-frame clones and lacks some. The repertoire holds under 150,000 clones, with approximately 94% as singletons. Overall study results and limits: Only CDR3 sequence similarity suggested viral specificity, without known HCMV serostatus. Clones missing pre-surgery may reflect undersampling of that blood sample.

This specimen consisted of peripheral blood, obtained at surgery. The origin of this receptor is a boy under two years old with hemimegalencephaly and intractable seizures. V is TRBV18 and J is TRBJ1-2, with 8 bases lining up with TRBD1. For the CDR3, the DNA is TGTGCCAGCTCACCGGACAGGGTGAAGTATGGCTACACCTTC. It yields the protein CASSPDRVKYGYTF.